Listed below are T cell receptor beta chains from one sample, sequenced in a study of blood T cell repertoires in COVID-19. Libraries were prepared by immunoSEQ multiplex PCR; TCRdb keeps only in-frame clonotypes and omits some of them. The data hold about 74,000 clones, with 70% to 90% observed a single time. The sequenced material came from peripheral blood. The receptors were sampled from a man aged 65-85 years with acute or convalescent COVID-19. Each CDR3 is given with its conserved first and last residue. Each record gives: V gene, clone size, CDR3 protein. Where a row states a size, it is once, few, many or the class of an expanded clone; other rows omit it.

TRBV3-1/TRBV3-2	.	CASSQWGLQETQYF
TRBV29-1	.	CSVLHDRSSSGANVLTF
TRBV5-4	.	CASSLGGRSNQPQHF
TRBV7-2	.	CASSQLAESPNEQFF
TRBV28	.	CASSSRGFRETQYF
TRBV2	.	CASRPGLAGFVMSTDTQYF
TRBV28	.	CATGTSGYEQYF
TRBV7-9	.	CASSLVEGAGRNEKLFF
TRBV5-1	.	CASTMEGSDTQYF
TRBV9	.	CASSYRDRVSYEQYF
TRBV3-1/TRBV3-2	once	CASSQGRGRTGELFF
TRBV5-1	once	CASSSTSGVGNEQFF
TRBV16	once	CASSPREVGYTF
TRBV6-4	.	CASSDGQGYNEQFF
TRBV6-2/TRBV6-3	.	CASSYGRTSTGELFF
TRBV27	.	CASSSSGTGAEQYF
TRBV19	.	CASTASSGETQYF
TRBV28	.	CASSLPGDKPQHF
TRBV30	.	CAWSYLKLGEKLFF
TRBV5-1	.	CASSLGQEGEKLFF
TRBV24-1	.	CATSDGTGGAGTEAFF
TRBV7-9	.	CASSHRDADNEQFF
TRBV18	few	CASSPDTAGGELFF
TRBV6-6	.	CASRNGQGAGYGYTF
TRBV2	.	CASTRFGATNEKLFF
TRBV7-6	once	CASSPRPGQSTTDTQYF
TRBV2	.	CASSEGWARASYEQYF
TRBV30	once	CAWSVNRLNYGYTF
TRBV24-1	.	CATSDGTVNQPQHF
TRBV18	.	CASSRFAGGRQETQYF
TRBV5-1	.	CASSSQPTGQGLVEQYF
TRBV20-1	.	CSGSLQETQYF
TRBV10-3	.	CAISNPTVGTDTQYF
TRBV9	.	CASSFGTGISGYTF
TRBV20-1	.	CSASVPGLASYNEQFF
TRBV9	.	CASSAGLGWWETQYF
TRBV3-1/TRBV3-2	.	CASSLTGGVGYTF